The 18 T cell receptor beta chains reported below all come from one sample, sequenced in a study of technical replicates of blood from several donors. Some clones are missing from TCRdb's copy, which holds only in-frame ones; the method was immunoSEQ multiplex PCR. The sample lists about 15,000 clones; approximately 87% were seen once. What was sequenced was PBMCs. All receptors derive from a human donor in good health.

The CDR3 DNA follows: TGTGCCAGCTCACCACCTCTGACAGGGGGCCAATTCCTTTATGGCTACACCTTC. This sequence encodes CASSPPLTGGQFLYGYTF. This chain uses TRBV18 with TRBJ1-2; 10 nucleotides line up with TRBD1. Germline CDR1 is KGHSH and CDR2 is LQKENI. The CDR3 has 18 residues. The V and J ends lost 0 bases and 5 bases, in that order; junction bases with no gene match: 12.

The chain has TRBV6-6 and TRBJ2-1; 10 positions agree with TRBD2. Germline values: CDR1 MNHNY, CDR2 SVGAGI (reference sequence). This CDR3 comprises 14 residues. V was clipped by 7 bases and J by 6 bases; unmatched bases: 6. The CDR3 here is CASNDGLAANEQFF. The CDR3 bases are TGTGCCAGCAATGACGGACTAGCGGCCAATGAGCAGTTCTTC.

The genes are TRBV4-2 and TRBJ1-5; tentative D call: TRBD1 (6 bases). The length of the CDR3 is 14 residues. V lost 4 bases, J lost 6 bases, and 13 bases lay in between. Germline V gene lookup returns CDR1 LGHNA and CDR2 YNFKEQ. CDR3 sequence: CASSPLEGVQPQHF. The CDR3, as DNA: TGTGCCAGCAGCCCCCTTGAGGGGGTTCAGCCCCAGCATTTT.

This clone was observed once. The rearrangement links TRBV27 to TRBJ2-7; the D gene is possibly TRBD2 (6 bases). The CDR3 is made up of 13 amino acids. With 3 bases removed from V and 6 bases from J, the gap between germline ends came to 12 bases. Germline CDR1 reads MNHEY; CDR2 reads SMNVEV (reference sequence). CDR3 sequence: CASSFSRGSEQYF. For the CDR3, the DNA is TGTGCCAGCAGTTTCTCCCGGGGGAGCGAGCAGTACTTC.

V is TRBV6-4 and J is TRBJ2-1; a possible D gene is TRBD2 (6 bases). Germline CDR1 reads MRHNA; CDR2 reads SNTAGT. The CDR3 consists of 16 residues. V lost 3 bases to trimming and J lost 4 bases, with 16 bases between them. The CDR3 DNA is TGTGCCAGCAGTGAAACTGGAGGGGACCCTTACAATGAGCAGTTCTTC. This sequence encodes CASSETGGDPYNEQFF.

This chain connects TRBV9 to TRBJ2-5; weak D call: TRBD1 (6 bases). The CDR3 totals 16 residues. V gave up 3 bases and J gave up 5 bases, with 20 bases separating them. Germline CDR1 is SGDLS and CDR2 is YYNGEE. Here the CDR3 DNA reads TGTGCCAGCAGCGCTTCTATAGGGGCAGGGGCGGAGACCCAGTACTTC. Translating gives CASSASIGAGAETQYF.

The chain couples TRBV10-2 to TRBJ2-3; 10 bases map to TRBD1. The CDR3 extends over 14 amino acids. Germline CDR1 is WSHSY and CDR2 is SAAADI. The V and J ends lost 8 bases and 2 bases, in that order; junction bases with no gene match: 4. The CDR3: CASRDRGFTDTQYF. The CDR3 bases are TGCGCCAGCCGGGACAGGGGCTTCACAGATACGCAGTATTTT.

The chain carries TRBV6-4 and TRBJ2-5; TRBD2 matches at 7 bases. Germline V gene data show CDR1 as MRHNA and CDR2 as SNTAGT. V shed 4 bases, J shed 4 bases, and the junction held 12 bases outside the gene matches. This CDR3 contains 16 residues. Here the CDR3 DNA reads TGTGCCAGCAGTGCCGTGGCGGGAGAGGGGCGAGAGACCCAGTACTTC. Protein: CASSAVAGEGRETQYF.

The chain recombines TRBV14 with TRBJ1-1; no clear D. Trimming took 6 bases from V and 9 from J, leaving 14 bases between them. This CDR3 has 12 residues. Germline V gene sequence: CDR1 SGHDN, CDR2 FVKESK. As DNA, the CDR3 is TGTGCCAGCAGTCACCCGGCGGGCAAAGCTTTCTTT. This translates into CASSHPAGKAFF.

The chain recombines TRBV2 with TRBJ2-5, with D maybe TRBD1 (5 bases). V lost 7 bases and J lost 5, with 20 bases in between. Germline CDR1 SNHLY, CDR2 FYNNEI. This CDR3 has 15 amino acids. The CDR3 DNA reads TGTGCCAGCATACCAGGGATAACGGTTCGTGAGACCCAGTACTTC. Amino acids: CASIPGITVRETQYF.

Only one count was recorded for this clone. V is TRBV6-1 and J is TRBJ2-1; 9 bases fit TRBD2. The CDR3 spans 14 residues. V shed 8 bases, J shed 4 bases, and the junction held 6 bases outside the gene matches. Germline CDR1 MNHNS, CDR2 SASEGT. The CDR3 loop is CASEGTSSYNEQFF. The CDR3 DNA reads TGTGCCAGCGAGGGGACTAGCTCATACAATGAGCAGTTCTTC.

The chain uses TRBV19 and TRBJ2-1; 12 bases map to TRBD1. This CDR3 comprises 14 residues. After removal of 4 bases from V and 9 bases from J, the junction contained 4 bases not matched to a gene. Germline V gives CDR1 LNHDA, CDR2 SQIVND (reference sequence). CDR3 coding DNA: TGTGCCAGTAGTAAAAGGGACAGGGGGCTTGAGCAGTTCTTC. Its protein product is CASSKRDRGLEQFF.

V is TRBV6-1 and J is TRBJ1-1, with D possibly being TRBD1 (5 bases). Germline V CDR1 and CDR2: MNHNS, SASEGT. The CDR3 totals 15 residues. Trimming took 4 bases from V and 0 from J, leaving 12 bases between them. The CDR3 loop is CASSVRDFLNTEAFF. The CDR3, as DNA: TGTGCCAGCAGTGTAAGGGACTTCTTGAACACTGAAGCTTTCTTT.

The chain couples TRBV10-3 to TRBJ2-2, with TRBD2 matching over 8 bases. Germline V CDR1 and CDR2: ENHRY, SYGVKD. This CDR3 is built from 15 residues. Trimming removed 9 bases from V and 4 bases from J; junction bases left unmatched: 10. The DNA for the CDR3 is TGTGCCATTTTCCCAGCGGGAGAGGGCACCGGGGAGCTGTTTTTT. This gives the protein CAIFPAGEGTGELFF.

J is TRBJ1-1 and V is TRBV7-9; 9 bases are a match to TRBD1. CDR1 is SEHNR and CDR2 is FQNEAQ in the germline V gene (reference sequence). This CDR3 region has 14 residues. The V segment lost 6 bases and the J segment 4 bases; nucleotides outside the gene matches: 6. The CDR3: CASSLLTGGTEAFF. CDR3 in DNA: TGTGCCAGCAGTTTGTTGACAGGGGGCACTGAAGCTTTCTTT.

CDR3 sequence (DNA): TGTGCCAGCAGCATACAGGGGCCCGGGGAGCTGTTTTTT. This translates into CASSIQGPGELFF. The rearrangement links TRBV9 to TRBJ2-2; the match to TRBD1 covers 7 bases. CDR3 size: 13 residues. Germline CDR1 reads SGDLS; CDR2 reads YYNGEE. The trim removed 4 bases at V and 6 bases at J, leaving 3 bases unmatched.

The chain employs TRBV30 and TRBJ2-7; D may be TRBD1 (6 bases). Per the germline V gene, CDR1 is GTSNPN and CDR2 is SVGIG (reference sequence). The CDR3 has 14 amino acids. V lost 2 bases, J lost 3 bases, and 14 bases lay in between. The CDR3 protein is CAWSFGQLIYEQYF. The CDR3 DNA is TGTGCCTGGAGTTTCGGACAGTTAATCTACGAGCAGTACTTC.

The chain uses TRBV21-1 and TRBJ2-5; TRBD2, the D gene given by the table, was not confirmed from the DNA. TRBV21-1 is labeled a pseudogene. The CDR3 extends over 14 amino acids. The CDR3 nucleotides read TGTGCCAGCAGCCCAGTGGGACTAGGGGAGACCCAGTACTTC. Protein: CASSPVGLGETQYF.